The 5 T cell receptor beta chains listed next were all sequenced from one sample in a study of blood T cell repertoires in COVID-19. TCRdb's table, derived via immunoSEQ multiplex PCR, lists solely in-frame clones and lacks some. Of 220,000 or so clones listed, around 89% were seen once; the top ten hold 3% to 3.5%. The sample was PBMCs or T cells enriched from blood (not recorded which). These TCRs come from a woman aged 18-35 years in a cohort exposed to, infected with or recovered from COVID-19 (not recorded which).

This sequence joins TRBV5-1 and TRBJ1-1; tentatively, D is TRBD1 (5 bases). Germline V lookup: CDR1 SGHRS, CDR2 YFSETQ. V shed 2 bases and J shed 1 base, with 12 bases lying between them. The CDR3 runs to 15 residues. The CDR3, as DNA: TGCGCCAGCAGCTTTTCCGACAGTTCGAACACTGAAGCTTTCTTT. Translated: CASSFSDSSNTEAFF. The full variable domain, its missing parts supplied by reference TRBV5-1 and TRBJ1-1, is KAGVTQTPRYLIKTRGQQVTLSCSPISGHRSVSWYQQTPGQGLQFLFEYFSETQRNKGNFPGRFSGRQFSNSRSEMNVSTLELGDSALYLCASSFSDSSNTEAFFGQGTRLTVV.

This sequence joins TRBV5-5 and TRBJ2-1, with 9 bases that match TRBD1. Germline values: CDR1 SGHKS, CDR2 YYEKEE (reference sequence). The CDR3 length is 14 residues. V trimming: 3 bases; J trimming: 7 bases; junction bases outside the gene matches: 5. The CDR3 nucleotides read TGTGCCAGCAGCTCCGGGACAGGGATTAATGAGCAGTTCTTC. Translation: CASSSGTGINEQFF.

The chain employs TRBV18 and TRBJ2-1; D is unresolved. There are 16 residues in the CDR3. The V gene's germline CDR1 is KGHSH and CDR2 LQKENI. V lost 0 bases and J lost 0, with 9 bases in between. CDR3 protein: CASSPPITSSYNEQFF. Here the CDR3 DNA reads TGTGCCAGCTCACCACCGATAACGAGCTCCTACAATGAGCAGTTCTTC.

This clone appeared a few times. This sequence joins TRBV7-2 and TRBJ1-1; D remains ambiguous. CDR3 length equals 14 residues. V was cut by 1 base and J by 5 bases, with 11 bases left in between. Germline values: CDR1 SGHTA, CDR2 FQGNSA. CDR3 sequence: CASSLVTLETEAFF. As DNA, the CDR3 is TGTGCCAGCAGCTTAGTAACCCTAGAGACTGAAGCTTTCTTT. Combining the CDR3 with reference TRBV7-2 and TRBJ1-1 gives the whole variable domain GAGVSQSPSNKVTEKGKDVELRCDPISGHTALYWYRQSLGQGLEFLIYFQGNSAPDKSGLPSDRFSAERTGGSVSTLTIQRTQQEDSAVYLCASSLVTLETEAFFGQGTRLTVV.

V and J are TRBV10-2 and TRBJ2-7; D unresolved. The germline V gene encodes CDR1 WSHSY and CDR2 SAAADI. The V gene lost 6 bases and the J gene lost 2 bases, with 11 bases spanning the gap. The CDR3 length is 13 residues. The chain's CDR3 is CASRSHLTYEQYF. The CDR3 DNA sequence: TGCGCCAGCAGGAGTCACCTGACCTACGAGCAGTACTTC.